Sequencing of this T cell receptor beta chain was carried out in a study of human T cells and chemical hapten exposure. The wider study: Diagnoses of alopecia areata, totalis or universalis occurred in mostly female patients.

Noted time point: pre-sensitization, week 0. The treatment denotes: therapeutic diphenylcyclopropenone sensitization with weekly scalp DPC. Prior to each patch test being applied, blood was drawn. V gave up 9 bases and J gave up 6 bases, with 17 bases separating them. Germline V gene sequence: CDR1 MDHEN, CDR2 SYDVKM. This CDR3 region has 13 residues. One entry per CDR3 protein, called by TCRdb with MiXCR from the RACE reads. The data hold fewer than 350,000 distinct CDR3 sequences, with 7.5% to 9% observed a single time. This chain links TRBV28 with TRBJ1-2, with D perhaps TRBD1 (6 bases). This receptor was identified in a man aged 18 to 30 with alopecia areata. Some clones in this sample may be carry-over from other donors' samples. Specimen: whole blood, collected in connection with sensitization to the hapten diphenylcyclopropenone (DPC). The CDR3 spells CASLSTGHHGYTF. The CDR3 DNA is TGTGCCAGTCTATCCACAGGGCACCATGGCTACACCTTC.